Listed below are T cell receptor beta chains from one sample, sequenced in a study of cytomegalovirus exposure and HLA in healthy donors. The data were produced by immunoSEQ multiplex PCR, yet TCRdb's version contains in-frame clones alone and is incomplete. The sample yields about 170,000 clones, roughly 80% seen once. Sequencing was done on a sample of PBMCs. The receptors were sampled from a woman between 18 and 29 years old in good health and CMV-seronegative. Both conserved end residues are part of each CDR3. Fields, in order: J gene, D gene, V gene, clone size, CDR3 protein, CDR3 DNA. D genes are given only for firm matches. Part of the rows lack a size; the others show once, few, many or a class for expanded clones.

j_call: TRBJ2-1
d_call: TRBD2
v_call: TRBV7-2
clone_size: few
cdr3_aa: CASSLSSGPYNEQFF
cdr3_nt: TGTGCCAGCAGCTTATCTAGCGGGCCCTACAATGAGCAGTTCTTC

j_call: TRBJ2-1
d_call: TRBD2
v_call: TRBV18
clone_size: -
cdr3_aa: CASAAGLAGPKEQFF
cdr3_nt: TGTGCCAGCGCGGCGGGACTAGCGGGGCCTAAAGAGCAGTTCTTC

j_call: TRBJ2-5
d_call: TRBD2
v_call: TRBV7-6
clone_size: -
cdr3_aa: CASSLSGRLQETQYF
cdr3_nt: TGTGCCAGCAGCCTTAGCGGGAGACTCCAAGAGACCCAGTACTTC

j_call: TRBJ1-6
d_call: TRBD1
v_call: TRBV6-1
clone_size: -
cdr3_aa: CASHPGGRDSPLHF
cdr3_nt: TGTGCCAGCCACCCAGGGGGGCGGGATTCACCCCTCCACTTT

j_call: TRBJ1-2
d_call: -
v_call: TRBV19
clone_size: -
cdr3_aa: CASSIQQGLNYGYTF
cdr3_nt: TGTGCCAGTAGTATCCAACAGGGACTAAACTATGGCTACACCTTC

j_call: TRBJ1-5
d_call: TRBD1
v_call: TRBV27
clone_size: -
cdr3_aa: CASSLLQGDQPQHF
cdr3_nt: TGTGCCAGCAGTTTATTACAGGGGGATCAGCCCCAGCATTTT

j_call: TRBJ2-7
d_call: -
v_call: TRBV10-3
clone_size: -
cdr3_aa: CAISTVGYEQYF
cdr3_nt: TGTGCCATCAGTACAGTGGGCTACGAGCAGTACTTC

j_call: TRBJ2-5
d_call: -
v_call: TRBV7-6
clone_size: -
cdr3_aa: CASSPRQVGETQYF
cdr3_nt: TGTGCCAGCAGCCCCCGACAGGTGGGGGAGACCCAGTACTTC

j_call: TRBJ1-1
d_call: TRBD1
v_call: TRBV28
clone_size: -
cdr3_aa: CASRTRGQGLVGTEAFF
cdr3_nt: TGTGCCAGCAGAACTCGGGGACAGGGTCTGGTTGGCACTGAAGCTTTCTTT

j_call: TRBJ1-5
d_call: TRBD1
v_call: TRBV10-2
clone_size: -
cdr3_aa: CATSTGKRQPQHF
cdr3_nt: TGCGCCACCTCGACAGGGAAGAGGCAGCCCCAGCATTTT

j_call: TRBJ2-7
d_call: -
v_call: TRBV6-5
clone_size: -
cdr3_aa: CASSYRGSEQYF
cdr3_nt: TGTGCCAGCAGTTACCGGGGGAGCGAGCAGTACTTC

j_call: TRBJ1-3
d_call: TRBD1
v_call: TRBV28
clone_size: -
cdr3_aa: CASSFSRTGAGNTIYF
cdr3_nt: TGTGCCAGCAGTTTCAGCCGGACAGGGGCTGGAAACACCATATATTTT

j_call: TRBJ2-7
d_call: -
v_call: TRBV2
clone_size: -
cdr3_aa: CASSVSYEQYF
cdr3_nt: TGTGCCAGCAGCGTGTCCTACGAGCAGTACTTC

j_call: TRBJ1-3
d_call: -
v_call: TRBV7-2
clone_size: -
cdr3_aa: CASSLARRGNTIYF
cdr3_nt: TGTGCCAGCAGCTTAGCGAGGAGGGGAAACACCATATATTTT

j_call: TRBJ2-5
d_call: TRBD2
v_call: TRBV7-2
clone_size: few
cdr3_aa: CASSLPAGGRETQYF
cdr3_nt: TGTGCCAGCAGCTTACCGGCGGGAGGCAGAGAGACCCAGTACTTC

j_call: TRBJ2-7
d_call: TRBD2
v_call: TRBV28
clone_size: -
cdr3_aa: CASSLIAGGPYEQYF
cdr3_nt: TGTGCCAGCAGTTTAATAGCGGGAGGGCCCTACGAGCAGTACTTC

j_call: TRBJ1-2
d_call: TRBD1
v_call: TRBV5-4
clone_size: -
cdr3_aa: CASSSPTGANYGYTF
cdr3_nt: TGTGCCAGCAGCTCCCCGACAGGGGCTAACTATGGCTACACCTTC

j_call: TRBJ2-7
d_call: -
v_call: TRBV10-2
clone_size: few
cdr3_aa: CASSSGDPPGYEQYF
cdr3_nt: TGCGCCAGCAGTTCAGGGGACCCCCCCGGGTACGAGCAGTACTTC

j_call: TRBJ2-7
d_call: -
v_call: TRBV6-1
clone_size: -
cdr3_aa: CASSGLERPYEQYF
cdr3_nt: TGTGCCAGCAGTGGACTAGAGAGACCCTACGAGCAGTACTTC

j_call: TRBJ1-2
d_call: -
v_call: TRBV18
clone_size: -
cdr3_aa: CASSLTLTGNSVYGYTF
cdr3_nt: TGTGCCAGCTCACTCACTCTGACAGGAAACTCCGTCTATGGCTACACCTTC

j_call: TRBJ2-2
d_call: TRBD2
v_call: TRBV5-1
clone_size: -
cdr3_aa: CASSLDQREGGTGELFF
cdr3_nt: TGCGCCAGCAGCTTGGACCAGCGGGAGGGCGGTACCGGGGAGCTGTTTTTT

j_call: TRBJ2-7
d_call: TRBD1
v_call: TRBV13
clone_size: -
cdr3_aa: CASSLSMGQSYHEQYF
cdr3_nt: TGTGCCAGCAGCTTAAGTATGGGACAGTCGTACCACGAGCAGTACTTC

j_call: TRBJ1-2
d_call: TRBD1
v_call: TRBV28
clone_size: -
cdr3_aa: CASSSGGSYGYTF
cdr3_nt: TGTGCCAGCAGTTCAGGGGGTTCCTATGGCTACACCTTC

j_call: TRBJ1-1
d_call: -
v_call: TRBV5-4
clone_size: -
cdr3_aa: CASTRAKENTEAFF
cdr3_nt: TGTGCCAGCACGCGGGCGAAAGAGAACACTGAAGCTTTCTTT

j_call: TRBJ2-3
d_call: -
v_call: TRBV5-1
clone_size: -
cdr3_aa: CASSLVWGDLPDTQYF
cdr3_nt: TGCGCCAGCAGCTTGGTGTGGGGAGATCTACCAGATACGCAGTATTTT

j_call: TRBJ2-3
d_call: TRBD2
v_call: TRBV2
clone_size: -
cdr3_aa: CASSPGTSGGTDTQYF
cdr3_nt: TGTGCCAGCAGCCCCGGGACTAGCGGGGGAACAGATACGCAGTATTTT

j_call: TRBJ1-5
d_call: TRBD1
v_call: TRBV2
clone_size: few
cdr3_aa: CASREQGARGNQPQHF
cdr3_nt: TGTGCCAGCAGGGAACAGGGGGCGCGGGGCAATCAGCCCCAGCATTTT

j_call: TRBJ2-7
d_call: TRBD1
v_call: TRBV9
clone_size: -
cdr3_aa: CASSRGQGDSYEQYF
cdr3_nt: TGTGCCAGCAGCCGGGGACAGGGGGACTCCTACGAGCAGTACTTC

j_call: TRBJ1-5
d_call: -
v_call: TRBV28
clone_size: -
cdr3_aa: CASSSPTGSGNQPQHF
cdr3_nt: TGTGCCAGCAGTTCCCCCACAGGGTCGGGCAATCAGCCCCAGCATTTT

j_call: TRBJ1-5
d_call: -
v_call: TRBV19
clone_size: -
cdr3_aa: CASSIDITASGGPQHF
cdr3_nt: TGTGCCAGTAGTATAGATATCACCGCATCGGGTGGGCCCCAGCATTTT

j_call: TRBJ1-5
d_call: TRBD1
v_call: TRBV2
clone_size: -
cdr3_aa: CASKGDRALSNQPQHF
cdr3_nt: TGTGCCAGCAAAGGGGACAGGGCGTTGAGCAATCAGCCCCAGCATTTT

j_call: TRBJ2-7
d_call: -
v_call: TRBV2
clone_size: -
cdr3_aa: CASSDQGWHEQYF
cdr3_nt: TGTGCCAGCAGTGATCAGGGTTGGCACGAGCAGTACTTC